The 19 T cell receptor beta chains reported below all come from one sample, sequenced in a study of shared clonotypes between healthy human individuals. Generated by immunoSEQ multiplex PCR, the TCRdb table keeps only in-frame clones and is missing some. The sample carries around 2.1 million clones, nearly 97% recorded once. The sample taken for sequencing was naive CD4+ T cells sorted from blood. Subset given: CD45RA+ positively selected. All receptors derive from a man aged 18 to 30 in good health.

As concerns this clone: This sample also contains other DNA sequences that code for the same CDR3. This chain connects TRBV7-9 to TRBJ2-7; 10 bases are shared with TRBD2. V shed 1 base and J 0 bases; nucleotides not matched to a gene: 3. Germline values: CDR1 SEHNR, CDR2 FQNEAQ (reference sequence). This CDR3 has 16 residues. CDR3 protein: CASSLGLAGSSYEQYF. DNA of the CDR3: TGTGCCAGCAGCTTAGGACTAGCGGGTTCCTCCTACGAGCAGTACTTC.

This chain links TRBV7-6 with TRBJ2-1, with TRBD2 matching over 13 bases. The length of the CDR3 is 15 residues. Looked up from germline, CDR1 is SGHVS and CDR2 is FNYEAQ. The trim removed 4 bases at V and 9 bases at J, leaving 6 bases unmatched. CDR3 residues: CASSSGLAGIGEQFF. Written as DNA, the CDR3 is TGTGCCAGCAGCTCGGGACTAGCGGGAATTGGTGAGCAGTTCTTC.

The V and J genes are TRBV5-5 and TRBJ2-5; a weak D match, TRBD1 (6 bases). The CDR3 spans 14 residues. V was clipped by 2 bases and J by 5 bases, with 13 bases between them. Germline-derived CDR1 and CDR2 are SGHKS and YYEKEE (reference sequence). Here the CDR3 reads CASSLPRGEETQYF. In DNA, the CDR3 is TGTGCCAGCAGCTTACCCAGGGGAGAGGAGACCCAGTACTTC.

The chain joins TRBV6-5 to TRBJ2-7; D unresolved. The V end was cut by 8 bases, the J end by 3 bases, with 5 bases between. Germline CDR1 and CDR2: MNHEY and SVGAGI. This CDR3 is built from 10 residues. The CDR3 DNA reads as TGTGCCAGCTACAACTACGAGCAGTACTTC. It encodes CASYNYEQYF.

The DNA of the CDR3 is TGTGCCAGCAGCTTATCCAGGGTCGGGGAGACCCAGTACTTC. It yields the protein CASSLSRVGETQYF. The chain combines TRBV11-2 with TRBJ2-5, with TRBD1 as a possible D gene (5 bases). Trimming stripped 2 bases from V and 5 bases from J, with 12 bases between. The CDR3 extends over 14 amino acids. Germline assignment: CDR1 SGHAT and CDR2 FQNNGV.

The CDR3 sequence: CASSLRLAGASPGNEQFF. CDR3 nucleotide sequence: TGCGCCAGCAGCCTCCGACTAGCGGGAGCCTCCCCCGGGAATGAGCAGTTCTTC. The chain is built from TRBV4-1 and TRBJ2-1; 12 bases are a match to TRBD2. The V and J ends lost 4 bases and 7 bases, in that order; junction bases with no gene match: 14. Per germline, CDR1 MGHRA and CDR2 YSYEKL. The CDR3 spans 18 residues.

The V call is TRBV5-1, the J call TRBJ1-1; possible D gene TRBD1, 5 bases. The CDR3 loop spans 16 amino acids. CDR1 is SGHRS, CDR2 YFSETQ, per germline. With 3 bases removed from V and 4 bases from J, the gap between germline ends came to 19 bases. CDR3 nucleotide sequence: TGCGCCAGCAGCTCACGGGACGCCCAACGGGGCACTGAAGCTTTCTTT. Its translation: CASSSRDAQRGTEAFF.

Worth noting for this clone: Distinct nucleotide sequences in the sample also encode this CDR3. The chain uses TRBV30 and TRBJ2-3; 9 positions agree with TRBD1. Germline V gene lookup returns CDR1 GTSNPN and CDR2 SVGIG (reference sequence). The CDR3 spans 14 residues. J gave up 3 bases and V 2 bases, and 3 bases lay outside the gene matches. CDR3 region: CAWSRGQGTDTQYF. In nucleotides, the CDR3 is TGTGCCTGGAGTAGGGGACAGGGAACAGATACGCAGTATTTT.

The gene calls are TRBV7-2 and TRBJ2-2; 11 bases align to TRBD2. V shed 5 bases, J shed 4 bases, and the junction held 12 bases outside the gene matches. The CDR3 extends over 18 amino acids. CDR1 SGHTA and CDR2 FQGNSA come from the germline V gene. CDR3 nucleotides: TGTGCCAGCAGCCCGACCTTAATAGGACTAGCGGGCACCGGGGAGCTGTTTTTT. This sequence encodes CASSPTLIGLAGTGELFF.

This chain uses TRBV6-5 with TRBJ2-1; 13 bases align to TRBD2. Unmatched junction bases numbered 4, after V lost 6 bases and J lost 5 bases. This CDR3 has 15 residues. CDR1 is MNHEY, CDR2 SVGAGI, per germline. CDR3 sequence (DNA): TGTGCCAGCAGCTTCGGGACTAGCGGGAACAATGAGCAGTTCTTC. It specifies CASSFGTSGNNEQFF.

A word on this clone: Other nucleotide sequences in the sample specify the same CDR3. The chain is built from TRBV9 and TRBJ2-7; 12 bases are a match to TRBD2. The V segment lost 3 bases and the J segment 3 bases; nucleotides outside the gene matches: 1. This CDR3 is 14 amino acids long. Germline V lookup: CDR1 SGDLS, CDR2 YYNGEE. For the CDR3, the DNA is TGTGCCAGCAGCGCGACTAGCGGGAGCTACGAGCAGTACTTC. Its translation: CASSATSGSYEQYF.

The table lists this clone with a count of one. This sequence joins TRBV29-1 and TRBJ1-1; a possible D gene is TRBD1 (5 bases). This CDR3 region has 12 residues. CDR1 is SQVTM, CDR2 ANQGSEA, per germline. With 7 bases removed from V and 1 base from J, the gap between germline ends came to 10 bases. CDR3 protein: CSAGPRNTEAFF. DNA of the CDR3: TGCAGCGCGGGACCCCGGAACACTGAAGCTTTCTTT.

The CDR3 nucleotides read TGTGCCAGCAGCCGGGGACAGTCCATCACCGGGGAGCTGTTTTTT. Protein: CASSRGQSITGELFF. V gene TRBV7-8 combines with J gene TRBJ2-2, with 7 positions matching TRBD1. This CDR3 contains 15 residues. The trim removed 5 bases at V and 4 bases at J, leaving 7 bases unmatched. In germline, CDR1 is SGHVS, CDR2 FQNEAQ. The variable domain in full, completed from reference TRBV7-8 and TRBJ2-2, reads GAGVSQSPRYKVAKRGQDVALRCDPISGHVSLFWYQQALGQGPEFLTYFQNEAQLDKSGLPSDRFFAERPEGSVSTLKIQRTQQEDSAVYLCASSRGQSITGELFFGEGSRLTVL.

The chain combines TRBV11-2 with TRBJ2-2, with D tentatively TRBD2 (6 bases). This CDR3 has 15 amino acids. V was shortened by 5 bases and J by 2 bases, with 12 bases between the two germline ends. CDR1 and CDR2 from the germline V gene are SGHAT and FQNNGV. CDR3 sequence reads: CASSRWGENTGELFF. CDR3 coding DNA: TGTGCCAGCAGCCGATGGGGGGAAAACACCGGGGAGCTGTTTTTT.

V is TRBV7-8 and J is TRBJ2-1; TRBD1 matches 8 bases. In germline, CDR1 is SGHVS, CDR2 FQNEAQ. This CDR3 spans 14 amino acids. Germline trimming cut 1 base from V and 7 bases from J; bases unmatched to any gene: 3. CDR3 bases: TGTGCCAGCAGCTTAGTCACAGGGGGAAATGAGCAGTTCTTC. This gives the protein CASSLVTGGNEQFF.

The CDR3 spells CASSLDRNYEQYF. The CDR3 DNA reads as TGTGCCAGCAGCCTAGACCGAAACTACGAGCAGTACTTC. This chain uses TRBV28 with TRBJ2-7; no definite D call. CDR1 and CDR2 from the germline V gene are MDHEN and SYDVKM. With 6 bases removed from V and 3 bases from J, the gap between germline ends came to 12 bases. The CDR3 spans 13 residues.

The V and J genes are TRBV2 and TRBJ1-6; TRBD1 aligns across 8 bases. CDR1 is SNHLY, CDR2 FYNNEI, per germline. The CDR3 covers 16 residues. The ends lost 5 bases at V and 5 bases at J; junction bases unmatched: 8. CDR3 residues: CASSRTGTGNNSPLHF. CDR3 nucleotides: TGTGCCAGCAGTCGGACAGGGACAGGCAATAATTCACCCCTCCACTTT.

CDR3 in amino acids: CASRGGTAMATEAFF. The CDR3 DNA reads as TGTGCCAGCAGGGGTGGGACAGCCATGGCCACTGAAGCTTTCTTT. The J gene is TRBJ1-1, the V gene TRBV6-5; the match to TRBD1 covers 7 bases. The germline gives CDR1 MNHEY, CDR2 SVGAGI. V shed 6 bases, J shed 4 bases, and the junction held 11 bases outside the gene matches. This CDR3 is built from 15 residues.

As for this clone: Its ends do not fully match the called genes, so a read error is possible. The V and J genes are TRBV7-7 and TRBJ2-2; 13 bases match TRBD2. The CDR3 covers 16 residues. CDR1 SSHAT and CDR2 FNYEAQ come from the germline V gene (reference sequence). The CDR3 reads CASSRLAGGLTGELFF. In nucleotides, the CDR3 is TGTGCTAGCAGCCGACTAGCGGGAGGTTTAACCGGGGAGCTGTTTTTT.